Reported below is one TCR beta chain. Profiling relied on immunoSEQ multiplex PCR, and the TCRdb table lists in-frame clones only, not all of them. Of about 40,000 clones detected, 91% appear once; the ten largest clones hold 0.35% to 0.55%. These data are taken from a study of T cell changes during pregnancy in multiple sclerosis. The V segment lost 4 bases and the J segment 0 bases; nucleotides outside the gene matches: 9. CDR3 length equals 17 residues. The V gene's germline CDR1 is SGDLS and CDR2 YYNGEE. This material consisted of CD4+ T cells from peripheral blood mononuclear cells, taken in the third trimester of pregnancy. J is TRBJ1-2 and V is TRBV9; 10 bases agree with TRBD1. This clonotype was obtained from a female donor in good health, enrolled as a control in a pregnancy study. CDR3 in DNA: TGTGCCAGCAGCAAAGGGACAGGGGATCTAGCTAACTATGGCTACACCTTC. This sequence encodes CASSKGTGDLANYGYTF. Filled out from reference TRBV9 and TRBJ1-2, the complete variable domain reads DSGVTQTPKHLITATGQRVTLRCSPRSGDLSVYWYQQSLDQGLQFLIQYYNGEERAKGNILERFSAQQFPDLHSELNLSSLELGDSALYFCASSKGTGDLANYGYTFGSGTRLTVV.